The rows below give T cell receptor beta chains drawn from one sample of a study of blood T cells in healthy people across ages. TCRdb fed the 5' RACE reads into MiXCR, producing one record per CDR3 protein. The sample contains 1.2 million to 1.5 million distinct CDR3 sequences, 59% of which appear only once. The sequencing sample was made of blood. Every receptor here comes from a man aged 18 to 30 in good health. The CDR3 runs from the conserved cysteine through the conserved F or W. The order of the fields is D gene, V gene, J gene, clone size, CDR3 protein, CDR3 DNA. The D gene is left open where the match is weak. Clone sizes are given selectively: once, few, many, or a class where the clone is expanded.

.	TRBV7-2	TRBJ2-4	few	CASSTSRTRRGEQYF	TGTGCCAGCAGCACGAGTCGGACGCGCCGGGGTGAGCAGTACTTC
TRBD2	TRBV20-1	TRBJ2-1	once	CSARDQGLADNEQFF	TGCAGTGCTAGAGATCAGGGACTAGCGGACAATGAGCAGTTCTTC
TRBD1	TRBV4-3	TRBJ1-2	.	CASSQGYRGDYGYTF	TGCGCCAGCAGCCAAGGCTACAGGGGGGACTATGGCTACACCTTC
.	TRBV14	TRBJ1-2	.	CASSPRGPSIGYTF	TGTGCCAGCAGCCCCCGGGGACCTTCAATTGGCTACACCTTC
.	TRBV6-1	TRBJ1-1	once	CASKDGYTEAFF	TGTGCCAGCAAAGACGGATACACTGAAGCTTTCTTT
.	TRBV6-1	TRBJ2-4	few	CASGWTETAKNIQYF	TGTGCCAGCGGGTGGACAGAAACGGCCAAAAACATTCAGTACTTC
.	TRBV27	TRBJ1-1	.	CAIYPLNTEAFF	TGTGCCATCTATCCCTTAAACACTGAAGCTTTCTTT
.	TRBV4-3	TRBJ1-6	.	CASSQNGNSPLHF	TGCGCCAGCAGCCAAAATGGTAATTCACCCCTCCACTTT
.	TRBV2	TRBJ1-4	few	CASGREKLFF	TGTGCCAGCGGCCGGGAAAAACTGTTTTTT
TRBD2	TRBV27	TRBJ2-5	.	CASSFLSGREQETQYF	TGTGCCAGCAGTTTTTTGAGCGGGAGGGAACAAGAGACCCAGTACTTC
.	TRBV10-3	TRBJ2-5	.	CAISDPQGQQETQYF	TGTGCCATCAGTGATCCGCAGGGCCAGCAAGAGACCCAGTACTTC
.	TRBV5-1	TRBJ1-2	.	CASSLWGADNGYTF	TGCGCCAGCAGCTTGTGGGGGGCGGACAATGGCTACACCTTC
.	TRBV7-2	TRBJ2-4	.	CASSLYDSLLNIQYF	TGTGCCAGCAGCTTATATGACAGCCTCTTAAACATTCAGTACTTC
.	TRBV12-3/TRBV12-4	TRBJ2-3	.	CASTPLRASRDTQYF	TGTGCCAGCACCCCCCTGAGGGCCTCGAGGGATACGCAGTATTTT
.	TRBV28	TRBJ1-1	.	CASSWRSRGDPWIAFF	TGTGCCAGCAGTTGGAGGTCTAGGGGAGACCCATGGATTGCTTTCTTT
.	TRBV7-2	TRBJ2-3	.	CASSVLGAGGTDTQYF	TGTGCCAGCAGCGTTTTGGGTGCAGGGGGGACAGATACGCAGTATTTT
.	TRBV18	TRBJ1-2	.	CATTPLDIYGYTF	TGTGCCACCACACCTCTCGACATCTATGGCTACACCTTC
TRBD1	TRBV20-1	TRBJ2-5	.	CSAERRQGETQYF	TGCAGTGCCGAGAGGAGACAGGGGGAGACCCAGTACTTC
.	TRBV7-6	TRBJ1-3	.	CASSLGPGYGNTIYF	TGTGCCAGCAGCTTAGGGCCAGGGTATGGAAACACCATATATTTT
.	TRBV7-9	TRBJ1-2	few	CASSLEVTAYGYTF	TGTGCCAGCAGCTTAGAAGTGACAGCCTATGGCTACACCTTC
TRBD1	TRBV20-1	TRBJ2-7	few	CSAPRTGGAYEQYF	TGCAGTGCCCCACGGACAGGGGGGGCCTACGAGCAGTACTTC
.	TRBV15	TRBJ2-3	few	CATSRDLSQTQYF	TGTGCCACCAGCAGAGATCTATCACAGACGCAGTATTTT
.	TRBV7-9	TRBJ1-2	.	CPSSLGGRNYGYTF	TGTCCCAGCAGCTTAGGAGGCAGAAACTATGGCTACACCTTC
.	TRBV4-3	TRBJ2-7	once	CASSRLIGDEGYEQYF	TGCGCCAGCAGCCGGCTGATCGGGGACGAGGGATACGAGCAGTACTTC
TRBD1	TRBV7-9	TRBJ2-4	once	CASSVGTGNIQYF	TGTGCCAGCAGCGTAGGGACAGGGAACATTCAGTACTTC
.	TRBV7-9	TRBJ2-5	few	CASSSGTIQETQYF	TGTGCCAGCAGCTCCGGGACCATCCAAGAGACCCAGTACTTC
TRBD1	TRBV20-1	TRBJ2-5	.	CSAEGTDQETQYF	TGCAGTGCCGAAGGGACAGACCAAGAGACCCAGTACTTC
.	TRBV10-3	TRBJ2-1	.	CAIHGGPGNEQFF	TGTGCCATTCACGGGGGGCCGGGAAATGAGCAGTTCTTC
TRBD1	TRBV12-3/TRBV12-4	TRBJ2-7	.	CASFRTGIDEQYF	TGTGCCAGCTTTAGGACAGGGATCGACGAGCAGTACTTC
.	TRBV20-1	TRBJ1-2	.	CSASRQGVDGYTF	TGCAGTGCTAGCCGGCAGGGCGTGGATGGCTACACCTTC
.	TRBV12-3/TRBV12-4	TRBJ2-1	.	CVSSLRGVEQFF	TGTGTCAGCAGTTTAAGGGGTGTTGAGCAGTTCTTC
.	TRBV18	TRBJ2-6	.	CASSQRQTSSGANVLTF	TGTGCCAGCTCACAGCGACAGACCTCTTCTGGGGCCAACGTCCTGACTTTC
TRBD1	TRBV10-3	TRBJ2-2	.	CAIKGGPIIDTGELFF	TGTGCCATCAAAGGGGGCCCGATTATTGACACCGGGGAGCTGTTTTTT
TRBD1	TRBV29-1	TRBJ1-2	.	CSVEGQALINYGYTF	TGCAGCGTGGAAGGACAGGCTCTCATTAACTATGGCTACACCTTC
TRBD1	TRBV6-2/TRBV6-3	TRBJ2-6	.	CASRWDRTTGANVLTF	TGTGCCAGCAGGTGGGACAGGACTACTGGGGCCAACGTCCTGACTTTC
.	TRBV25-1	TRBJ2-1	once	CASSDGTQNNEQFF	TGTGCCAGCAGTGACGGGACACAGAACAATGAGCAGTTCTTC
.	TRBV12-3/TRBV12-4	TRBJ2-5	.	CASSFSRVQETQYF	TGTGCCAGCAGTTTCTCCCGGGTACAAGAGACCCAGTACTTC
TRBD2	TRBV6-6	TRBJ2-1	.	CASRHGGNEQFF	TGTGCCAGCAGGCACGGGGGGAATGAGCAGTTCTTC
.	TRBV7-9	TRBJ1-4	.	CASSPHLGATNEKLFF	TGTGCCAGCAGCCCCCACCTAGGAGCAACTAATGAAAAACTGTTTTTT
.	TRBV6-5	TRBJ1-4	.	CASSLSRAREKLFF	TGTGCCAGCAGTCTTTCACGGGCACGAGAAAAACTGTTTTTT
TRBD1	TRBV5-1	TRBJ2-3	once	CASSTGTGPSTDTQYF	TGCGCCAGCAGCACGGGGACAGGGCCAAGTACAGATACGCAGTATTTT
.	TRBV4-1	TRBJ2-3	once	CASSDGVLVDTQYF	TGCGCCAGCAGCGACGGCGTTTTGGTAGATACGCAGTATTTT
.	TRBV6-5	TRBJ2-7	few	CASSYGQYYEQYF	TGTGCCAGCAGTTACGGGCAGTACTACGAGCAGTACTTC
.	TRBV20-1	TRBJ2-3	.	CSARGDKGLDTQYF	TGCAGTGCTAGAGGGGACAAAGGGCTAGATACGCAGTATTTT
TRBD2	TRBV7-6	TRBJ2-1	.	CASSHSARGVSYNEQFF	TGTGCCAGCAGCCACAGCGCGCGGGGGGTATCCTACAATGAGCAGTTCTTC
.	TRBV3-1	TRBJ2-1	.	CASSQTPSSPKNNERFF	TGTGCCAGCAGCCAAACCCCTAGCTCCCCAAAGAACAATGAGCGGTTCTTC
.	TRBV20-1	TRBJ2-1	.	CSASGGTPYNEQFF	TGCAGTGCTAGCGGCGGGACCCCCTACAATGAGCAGTTCTTC
.	TRBV13	TRBJ2-7	once	CASSYSRKGTYEQYF	TGTGCCAGCAGTTACTCGCGGAAGGGAACCTACGAGCAGTACTTC